In its sample, the clone carrying this T cell receptor (beta chain) was seen once. Profiling relied on immunoSEQ multiplex PCR, and the TCRdb table lists in-frame clones only, not all of them. Of 150,000 or so clones listed, 88% were seen once; the top ten hold approximately 10%. This sample was included in a study of radiation and T cells in renal cell carcinoma. Germline-derived CDR1 and CDR2 are SQVTM and ANQGSEA. This CDR3 comprises 13 residues. V was pared by 5 bases and J by 0 bases, with 8 bases between. Indicated time point: blood 4 weeks post-SBRT, at nephrectomy. Treatment noted: 15 Gy SBRT to primary tumor, nephrectomy 4 weeks later.

This sequence joins TRBV29-1 and TRBJ2-4; D ambiguous. This receptor was obtained from a woman between 50 and 59 years old with renal cell carcinoma. The source was blood, collected from a patient whose treatment included radiotherapy and nephrectomy. The CDR3 bases are TGCAGCGTTTACCAGATAGCCAAAAACATTCAGTACTTC. Residues: CSVYQIAKNIQYF.